The entry below describes one T cell receptor beta chain. Its antigen is unknown. TCRdb's table, derived via immunoSEQ multiplex PCR, lists solely in-frame clones and lacks some. This table holds about 62,000 clones, 89% found once. The CDR3 contains 18 residues. Trimming removed 5 bases from V and 0 bases from J, with 19 bases in between. Germline V gene data show CDR1 as SGHTA and CDR2 as FQGNSA. Time point defined: week 11, during vaccination. Every vaccine dose comprised 300 ug of mutant IDH1 20-mer peptide plus topical imiquimod. The record originates from a study of a mutant IDH1 vaccine in newly diagnosed glioma. Study as a whole: Eight vaccinations reached patients in weeks 1, 3, 5, 7, 11, 15, 19 and 23. Patients received vaccination from 4-6 weeks after radiotherapy alone, or with temozolomide cycles. It was radiotherapy, temozolomide, or both that patients received previously, with most receiving both. General study findings and limits: Among patients, 93.3% showed immune responses induced by the vaccine.

The material sequenced was PBMCs, taken from a glioma patient whose treatment included an IDH1 peptide vaccine. The sequence was obtained from a man aged 40-49 years with glioma. The chain couples TRBV7-2 to TRBJ1-4; weak D call: TRBD1 (6 bases). This CDR3 reads CASSPTTRTATTNEKLFF. CDR3 coding DNA: TGTGCCAGCAGCCCGACCACGCGGACAGCTACAACTAATGAAAAACTGTTTTTT.